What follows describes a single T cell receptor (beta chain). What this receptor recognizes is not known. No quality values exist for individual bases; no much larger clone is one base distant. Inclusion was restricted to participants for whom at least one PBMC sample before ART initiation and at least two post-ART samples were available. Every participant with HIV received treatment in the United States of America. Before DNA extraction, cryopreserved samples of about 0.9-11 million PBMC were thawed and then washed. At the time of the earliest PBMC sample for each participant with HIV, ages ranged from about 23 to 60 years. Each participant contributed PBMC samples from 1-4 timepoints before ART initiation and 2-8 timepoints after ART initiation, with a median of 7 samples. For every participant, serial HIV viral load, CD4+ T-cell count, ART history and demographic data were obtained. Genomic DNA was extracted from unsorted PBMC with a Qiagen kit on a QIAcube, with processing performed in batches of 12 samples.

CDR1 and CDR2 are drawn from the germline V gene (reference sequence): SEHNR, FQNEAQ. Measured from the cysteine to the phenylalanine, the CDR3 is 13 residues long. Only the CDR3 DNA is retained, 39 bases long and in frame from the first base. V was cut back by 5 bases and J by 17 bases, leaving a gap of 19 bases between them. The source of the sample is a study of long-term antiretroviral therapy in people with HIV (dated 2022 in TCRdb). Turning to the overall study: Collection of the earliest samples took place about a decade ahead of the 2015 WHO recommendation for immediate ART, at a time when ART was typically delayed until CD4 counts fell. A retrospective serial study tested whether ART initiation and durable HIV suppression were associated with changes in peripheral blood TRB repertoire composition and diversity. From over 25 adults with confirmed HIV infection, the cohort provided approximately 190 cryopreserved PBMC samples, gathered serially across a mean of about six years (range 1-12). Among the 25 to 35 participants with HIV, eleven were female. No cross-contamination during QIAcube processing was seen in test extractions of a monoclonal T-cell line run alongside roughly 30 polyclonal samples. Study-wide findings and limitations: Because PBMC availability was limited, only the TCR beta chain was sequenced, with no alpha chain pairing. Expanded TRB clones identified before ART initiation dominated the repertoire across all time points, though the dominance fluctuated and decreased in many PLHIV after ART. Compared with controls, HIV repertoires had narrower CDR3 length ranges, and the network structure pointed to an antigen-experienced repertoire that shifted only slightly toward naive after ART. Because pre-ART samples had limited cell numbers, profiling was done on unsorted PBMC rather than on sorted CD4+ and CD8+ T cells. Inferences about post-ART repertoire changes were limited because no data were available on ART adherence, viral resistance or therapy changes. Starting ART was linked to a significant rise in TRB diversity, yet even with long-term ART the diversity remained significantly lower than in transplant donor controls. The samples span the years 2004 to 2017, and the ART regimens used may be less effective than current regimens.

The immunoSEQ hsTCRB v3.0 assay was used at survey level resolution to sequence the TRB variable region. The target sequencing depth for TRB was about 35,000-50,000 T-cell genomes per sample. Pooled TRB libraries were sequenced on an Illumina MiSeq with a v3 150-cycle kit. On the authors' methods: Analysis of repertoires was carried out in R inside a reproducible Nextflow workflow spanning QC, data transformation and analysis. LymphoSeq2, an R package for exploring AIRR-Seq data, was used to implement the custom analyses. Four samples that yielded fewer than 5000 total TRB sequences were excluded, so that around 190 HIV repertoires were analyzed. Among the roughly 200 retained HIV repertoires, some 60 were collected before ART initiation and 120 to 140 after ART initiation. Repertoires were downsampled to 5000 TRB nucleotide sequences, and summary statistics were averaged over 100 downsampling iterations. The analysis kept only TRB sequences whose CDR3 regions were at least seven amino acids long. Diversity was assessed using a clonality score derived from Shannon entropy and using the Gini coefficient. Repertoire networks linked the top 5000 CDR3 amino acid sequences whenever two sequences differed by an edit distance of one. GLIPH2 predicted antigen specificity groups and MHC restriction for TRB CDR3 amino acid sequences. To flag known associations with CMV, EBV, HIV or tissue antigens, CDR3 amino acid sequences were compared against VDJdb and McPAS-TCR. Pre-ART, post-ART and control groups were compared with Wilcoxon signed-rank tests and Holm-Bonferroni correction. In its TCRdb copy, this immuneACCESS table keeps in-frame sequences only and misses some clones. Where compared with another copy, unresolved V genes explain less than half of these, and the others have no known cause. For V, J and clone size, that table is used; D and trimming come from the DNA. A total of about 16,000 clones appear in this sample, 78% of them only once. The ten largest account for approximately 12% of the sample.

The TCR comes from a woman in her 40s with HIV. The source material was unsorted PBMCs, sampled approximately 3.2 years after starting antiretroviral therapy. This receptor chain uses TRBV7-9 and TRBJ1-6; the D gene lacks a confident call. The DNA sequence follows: TGTGCCAGCAGCCCCCTTGGCGGTAAAGTAGTCCACTTT. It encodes CASSPLGGKVVHF.